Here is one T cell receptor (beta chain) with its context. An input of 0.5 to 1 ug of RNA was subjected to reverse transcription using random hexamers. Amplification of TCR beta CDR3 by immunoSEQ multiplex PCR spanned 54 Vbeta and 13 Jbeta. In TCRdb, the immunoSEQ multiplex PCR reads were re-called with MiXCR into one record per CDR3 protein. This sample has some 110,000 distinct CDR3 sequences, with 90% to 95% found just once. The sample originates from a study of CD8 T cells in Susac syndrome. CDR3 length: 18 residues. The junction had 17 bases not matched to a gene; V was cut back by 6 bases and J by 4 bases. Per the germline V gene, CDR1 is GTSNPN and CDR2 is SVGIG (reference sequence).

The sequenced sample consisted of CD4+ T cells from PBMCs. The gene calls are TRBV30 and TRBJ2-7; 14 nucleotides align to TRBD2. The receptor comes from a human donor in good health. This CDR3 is CACTGGLAGANRRYEQYF. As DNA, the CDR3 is TGTGCCTGCACGGGGGGACTAGCGGGGGCGAACCGGAGATACGAGCAGTACTTC. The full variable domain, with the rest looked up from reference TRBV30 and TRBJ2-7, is SQTIHQWPATLVQPVGSPLSLECTVEGTSNPNLYWYRQAAGRGLQLLFYSVGIGQISSEVPQNLSASRPQDRQFILSSKKLLLSDSGFYLCACTGGLAGANRRYEQYFGPGTRLTVT.